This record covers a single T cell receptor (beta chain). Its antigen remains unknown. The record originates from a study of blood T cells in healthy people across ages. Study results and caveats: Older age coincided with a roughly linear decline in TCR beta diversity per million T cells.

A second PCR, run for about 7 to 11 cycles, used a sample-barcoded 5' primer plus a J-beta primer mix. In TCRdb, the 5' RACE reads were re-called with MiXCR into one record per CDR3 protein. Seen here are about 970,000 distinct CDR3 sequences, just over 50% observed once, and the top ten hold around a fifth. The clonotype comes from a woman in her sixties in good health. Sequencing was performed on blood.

CDR3: CASSPQSGKAYNEQYF. Here the CDR3 DNA reads TGTGCCAGCAGCCCACAAAGCGGGAAAGCGTACAATGAGCAGTACTTC. This chain links TRBV7-3 with TRBJ2-7; 7 positions match TRBD2. V lost 5 bases to trimming and J lost 7 bases; unmatched junction nucleotides: 17. Looked up from germline, CDR1 is SGHTA and CDR2 is FQGTGA. This CDR3 region has 16 residues.